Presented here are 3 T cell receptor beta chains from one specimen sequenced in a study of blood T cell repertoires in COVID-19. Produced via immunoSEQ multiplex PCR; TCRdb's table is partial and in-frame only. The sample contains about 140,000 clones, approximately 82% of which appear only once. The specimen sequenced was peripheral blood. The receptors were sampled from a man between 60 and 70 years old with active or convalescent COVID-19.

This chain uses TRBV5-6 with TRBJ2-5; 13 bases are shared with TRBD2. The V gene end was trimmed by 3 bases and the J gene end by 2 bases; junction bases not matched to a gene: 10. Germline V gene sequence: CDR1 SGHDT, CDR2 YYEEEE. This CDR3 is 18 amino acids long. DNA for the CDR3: TGTGCCAGCAGCTACAGGACTAGCGGGAGTATAAATCAAGAGACCCAGTACTTC. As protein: CASSYRTSGSINQETQYF. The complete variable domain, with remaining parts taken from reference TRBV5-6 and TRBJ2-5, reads DAGVTQSPTHLIKTRGQQVTLRCSPKSGHDTVSWYQQALGQGPQFIFQYYEEEERQRGNFPDRFSGHQFPNYSSELNVNALLLGDSALYLCASSYRTSGSINQETQYFGPGTRLLVL.

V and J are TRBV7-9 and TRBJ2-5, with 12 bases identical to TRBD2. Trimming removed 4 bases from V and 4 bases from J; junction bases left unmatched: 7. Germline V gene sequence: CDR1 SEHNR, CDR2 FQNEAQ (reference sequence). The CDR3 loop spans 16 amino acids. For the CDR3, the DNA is TGTGCCAGCAGCTCACCTAGCGGGAGGGCGGGAGAGACCCAGTACTTC. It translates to CASSSPSGRAGETQYF.

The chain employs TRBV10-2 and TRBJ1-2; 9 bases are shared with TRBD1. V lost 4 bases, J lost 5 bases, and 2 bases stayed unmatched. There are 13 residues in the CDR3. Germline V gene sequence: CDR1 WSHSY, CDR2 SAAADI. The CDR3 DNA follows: TGCGCCAGCAGTGTCGGACAGGGGTATGGCTACACCTTC. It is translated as CASSVGQGYGYTF.